The 11 T cell receptor beta chains below were found in one sample sequenced in a study of OX40 agonist ivuxolimab in advanced cancers. The repertoire was sequenced with immunoSEQ multiplex PCR; TCRdb's copy has only in-frame clones and lacks some. The table lists 150,000 to 170,000 clones, under 95% of them singletons, with 0.3% to 0.35% in the top ten. The sequencing here drew on CD4+ or CD8+ T cells sorted from blood, taken in a trial of the OX40 agonist ivuxolimab. Receptor source: an adult with an advanced solid tumor such as melanoma, head and neck, liver or kidney cancer.

CDR3 residues: CASSLDWATNEKLFF. The CDR3, as DNA: TGTGCCAGCAGCTTAGACTGGGCAACTAATGAAAAACTGTTTTTT. V gene TRBV7-2 combines with J gene TRBJ1-4; no reliable D call. Trimming pared 1 base from V and 0 bases from J, leaving 6 bases between. The germline CDR1 and CDR2 sequences are SGHTA and FQGNSA. The CDR3 sequence is 15 residues long.

The CDR3 DNA reads as TGTGCCAGCTCACCCGAAGGCACAGGGGGACGCACTGAAGCTTTCTTT. Protein product: CASSPEGTGGRTEAFF. The V gene is TRBV18, the J gene TRBJ1-1, with 8 bases matching TRBD1. Germline V gives CDR1 KGHSH, CDR2 LQKENI. Trimming removed 3 bases from V and 4 bases from J; junction bases left unmatched: 10. There are 16 residues in the CDR3. The full variable domain, with the rest looked up from reference TRBV18 and TRBJ1-1, is NAGVMQNPRHLVRRRGQEARLRCSPMKGHSHVYWYRQLPEEGLKFMVYLQKENIIDESGMPKERFSAEFPKEGPSILRIQQVVRGDSAAYFCASSPEGTGGRTEAFFGQGTRLTVV.

Comments on this clone: At one end the junction does not follow the germline gene, possibly because of a read error. V and J are TRBV7-7 and TRBJ2-1, with TRBD2 matching 8 bases. The length of the CDR3 is 14 residues. Germline V gene sequence: CDR1 SSHAT, CDR2 FNYEAQ (reference sequence). CDR3 in amino acids: CASSLAGHYNEQFF. The CDR3 DNA is TGTGCTAGCAGCTTAGCGGGACACTACAATGAGCAGTTCTTC.

CDR3: CASSSKAMLCPRETQYF. The CDR3 bases are TGTGCCAGCAGCTCCAAGGCAATGTTGTGCCCTAGGGAGACCCAGTACTTC. The J gene is TRBJ2-5, the V gene TRBV7-2; D unclear. The CDR3 is made up of 17 amino acids. The V gene's germline CDR1 is SGHTA and CDR2 FQGNSA. V was pared by 4 bases and J by 5 bases, with 23 bases between.

The V call is TRBV9, the J call TRBJ2-2, with a possible D match to TRBD1 (5 bases). The CDR3 has 16 amino acids. CDR1 is SGDLS, CDR2 YYNGEE, per germline. V lost 6 bases and J 1 base, leaving 16 bases between the germline ends. CDR3 in DNA: TGTGCCAGCACGCCCTTCTCTCAGGGGAACACCGGGGAGCTGTTTTTT. Amino acids: CASTPFSQGNTGELFF.

CDR3 in amino acids: CASSSTVSGNTIYF. The DNA of the CDR3 is TGTGCCAGCAGCTCCACGGTCTCTGGAAACACCATATATTTT. This chain links TRBV13 with TRBJ1-3; D uncertain. Germline V gene sequence: CDR1 PRHDT, CDR2 FYEKMQ (reference sequence). Trimming shortened V by 4 bases and J by 0 bases, and 7 bases separated the two germline ends. The CDR3 is made up of 14 amino acids.

V is TRBV2 and J is TRBJ2-5, with no clear D. The CDR3 spans 12 residues. Germline V gene sequence: CDR1 SNHLY, CDR2 FYNNEI. V lost 5 bases and J 1 base, leaving 5 bases between the germline ends. The CDR3 is CASSFTQETQYF. CDR3 DNA: TGTGCCAGCAGTTTTACCCAAGAGACCCAGTACTTC.

The J gene is TRBJ2-1, the V gene TRBV18; possibly TRBD2 for D (5 bases). Germline values: CDR1 KGHSH, CDR2 LQKENI. The V and J ends lost 2 bases and 5 bases respectively, with 10 bases between them. The CDR3 covers 14 residues. The CDR3 loop is CASSPTSGNNEQFF. The CDR3 DNA reads TGTGCCAGCTCACCAACCAGCGGTAACAATGAGCAGTTCTTC.

The V call is TRBV6-5, the J call TRBJ1-1, with D possibly TRBD1 on 6 matching bases. The germline CDR1 and CDR2 sequences are MNHEY and SVGAGI. Trimming took off 6 bases at V and 6 bases at J, with 14 bases between the two ends. This CDR3 is 13 amino acids long. CDR3 nucleotide sequence: TGTGCCAGCAGAATAACAGGGTTCGCTGAAGCTTTCTTT. Its protein is CASRITGFAEAFF.

The gene calls are TRBV29-1 and TRBJ1-1; D is possibly TRBD1 (6 bases). V was clipped by 7 bases and J by 1 base, with 10 bases between them. CDR3 length: 12 residues. CDR1 is SQVTM, CDR2 ANQGSEA, per germline. CDR3: CSAGQKNTEAFF. The CDR3 DNA follows: TGCAGCGCTGGACAGAAGAACACTGAAGCTTTCTTT.

The chain recombines TRBV21-1 with TRBJ2-3; the D call in the table, TRBD1, was not verified against the DNA. TRBV21-1 is noted as a pseudogene. This CDR3 spans 20 amino acids. CDR3 amino acids: CASSKAADTGWFPGTDTQYF. The CDR3 DNA follows: TGTGCCAGCAGCAAAGCGGCGGACACAGGGTGGTTCCCCGGCACAGATACGCAGTATTTT.